This T cell receptor beta chain was observed in a study of T cell responses to AZD1222 COVID-19 vaccine. The study's findings and limits: Researchers report vaccine-associated CD4 TCRs spanning spike, with dominance at 160-218 and 743-854. Baseline seropositivity characterized only six AZD1222 recipients.

For this clone: The target antigen is unknown.

V was cut by 0 bases and J by 3 bases, with 12 bases left in between. Germline V lookup: CDR1 SGHDT, CDR2 YYEEEE. The length of the CDR3 is 15 residues. Libraries were prepared by immunoSEQ multiplex PCR; TCRdb keeps only in-frame clonotypes and omits some of them. Here the sample spans about 79,000 clones, over 75% being singletons. The source material was peripheral blood, sampled on day 0 of AZD1222 vaccination. The origin of this receptor is an adult in good health. The chain recombines TRBV5-6 with TRBJ2-5, with D perhaps TRBD2 (5 bases). This CDR3 reads CASSLVPTGEETQYF. CDR3 in DNA: TGTGCCAGCAGCTTGGTCCCAACCGGGGAAGAGACCCAGTACTTC.